Here is one T cell receptor (beta chain) with its context. Its specificity is not known. Expressed TCRB transcripts were sequenced, since all the RNA that had been isolated was reverse transcribed. The data were produced by immunoSEQ multiplex PCR, yet TCRdb's version contains in-frame clones alone and is incomplete. The sample lists hundreds of thousands of clones; roughly 13% were seen once. Researchers reported sorting CD4+ naive, central memory, regulatory and stem cell-like memory cells via CD45RO/CCR7/CD25/CD127/CD95/CD27. V lost 4 bases to trimming and J lost 3 bases; unmatched junction nucleotides: 3. Germline-derived CDR1 and CDR2 are SGHTS and YDEGEE. This CDR3 spans 14 amino acids. The sample is drawn from a study of beta chain features in type 1 diabetes. Overall study results and limits: Patients' naive, central memory and Treg TCRB repertoires seemed closer to one another than those of healthy donors. Shorter TCRB CDR3s, moderately but significantly so, marked every one of the four CD4+ subsets in Type 1 diabetes patients. Diminished insertions and augmented deletions at VDJ junctions characterized type 1 diabetes patients.

The source material was naive CD4+ T cells from blood. This clonotype was obtained from a man between 18 and 29 years old with type 1 diabetes. V and J are TRBV5-8 and TRBJ2-3, with TRBD1 identical over 9 bases. CDR3 nucleotides: TGTGCCAGCAGCCCGGGACAGGGAACAGATACGCAGTATTTT. It translates to CASSPGQGTDTQYF.